Following are 30 T cell receptor beta chains from one sample sequenced in a study of STAT5B mutations in CD4+ large granular lymphocyte leukemia. Clones were read by immunoSEQ multiplex PCR, and TCRdb kept only the in-frame ones, dropping some. This repertoire shows some 30,000 clones, roughly two thirds found once; its top ten account for roughly 0.43%. The sequenced sample consisted of CD4+ T cells from blood buffy coats. Receptors originate from a human donor in good health.

The J gene is TRBJ1-3, the V gene TRBV9; D unresolved. Germline CDR1 and CDR2: SGDLS and YYNGEE. The CDR3 extends over 15 amino acids. Deletions cut 0 bases from V and 3 bases from J, with 10 bases between. CDR3 in DNA: TGTGCCAGCAGCGTAGGGGCAATTAGTGGAAACACCATATATTTT. This codes for CASSVGAISGNTIYF.

This chain joins TRBV5-1 and TRBJ2-2; D might be TRBD2 (5 bases). The CDR3 totals 14 residues. V lost 2 bases to trimming and J lost 4 bases, with 9 bases between them. Germline loops: CDR1 SGHRS, CDR2 YFSETQ. CDR3: CASSFIRGTGELFF. CDR3 nucleotides: TGCGCCAGCAGCTTTATACGGGGCACCGGGGAGCTGTTTTTT.

This rearrangement joins TRBV29-1 to TRBJ1-2, with 7 bases that match TRBD1. The CDR3 covers 12 residues. Germline lookup yields CDR1 SQVTM and CDR2 ANQGSEA. The junction had 6 bases not matched to a gene; V was cut back by 3 bases and J by 8 bases. CDR3 sequence: CSVDREGAGYTF. The CDR3 DNA is TGCAGCGTTGATCGGGAGGGGGCGGGCTACACCTTC.

The chain carries TRBV5-5 and TRBJ1-2, with 11 nucleotides matching TRBD1. V dropped 4 bases and J dropped 8; count of bases not matched to a gene: 4. This CDR3 comprises 13 residues. Germline values: CDR1 SGHKS, CDR2 YYEKEE (reference sequence). The CDR3 protein is CASSRRTGGGYTF. The CDR3, as DNA: TGTGCCAGCAGCCGTAGGACAGGGGGCGGCTACACCTTC.

This clone was seen a single time. DNA of the CDR3: TGTGCCAGCAGCTTGGACAGCCAGCAGCCCCAGCATTTT. Amino acids: CASSLDSQQPQHF. V and J are TRBV5-5 and TRBJ1-5, with D hard to call. V lost 0 bases, J lost 7 bases, and 8 bases lay in between. Germline lookup yields CDR1 SGHKS and CDR2 YYEKEE (reference sequence). The CDR3 loop spans 13 amino acids.

This clone was seen once. This CDR3 is CASSPRSGNTIYF. The CDR3 bases are TGTGCCAGCTCACCGCGCTCTGGAAACACCATATATTTT. The chain has TRBV18 and TRBJ1-3, with D unclear. CDR3 length: 13 amino acids. V was pared by 3 bases and J by 0 bases, with 3 bases between. The V gene's germline CDR1 is KGHSH and CDR2 LQKENI.

The CDR3 DNA follows: TGTGCCAGTAGTTCAGGGGAAGGGGAGACCCAGTACTTC. Translated: CASSSGEGETQYF. The chain recombines TRBV19 with TRBJ2-5, with D maybe TRBD1 (6 bases). Trimming stripped 5 bases from V and 5 bases from J, with 12 bases between. This CDR3 comprises 13 residues. CDR1 and CDR2 (germline): LNHDA, SQIVND (reference sequence).

The rearrangement links TRBV29-1 to TRBJ1-2; D may be TRBD1 (5 bases). Looked up from germline, CDR1 is SQVTM and CDR2 is ANQGSEA. V lost 8 bases, J lost 7 bases, and 14 bases lay in between. The CDR3 sequence is 11 residues long. The CDR3 DNA reads as TGCAGCTCCTGGTCCCAGGGTGGCTACACCTTC. Translating gives CSSWSQGGYTF.

The V gene is TRBV7-8, the J gene TRBJ2-2; weak D call: TRBD1 (6 bases). Between the trimmed V and J ends, which lost 5 bases and 6 bases, there was a span of 19 bases. The CDR3 extends over 16 amino acids. Germline-derived CDR1 and CDR2 are SGHVS and FQNEAQ. The DNA of the CDR3 is TGTGCCAGCAGCCCCCGGACAGCTACTAACCCCGGGGAGCTGTTTTTT. Translation gives CASSPRTATNPGELFF.

The chain employs TRBV19 and TRBJ1-1; D gene ambiguous. V lost 7 bases to trimming and J lost 9 bases, with 9 bases between them. CDR3 length equals 10 residues. Germline V CDR1 and CDR2: LNHDA, SQIVND (reference sequence). The CDR3 region is CASTDIKAFF. CDR3 nucleotides: TGTGCCAGTACGGATATCAAAGCTTTCTTT.

V is TRBV7-2 and J is TRBJ1-1; the match to TRBD1 covers 10 bases. Germline CDR1 SGHTA, CDR2 FQGNSA. V dropped 4 bases and J dropped 4; count of bases not matched to a gene: 6. This CDR3 region has 15 residues. CDR3 protein: CASSSGQGLATEAFF. Here the CDR3 DNA reads TGTGCCAGCAGCTCGGGACAGGGGCTCGCCACTGAAGCTTTCTTT.

V gene TRBV11-2 combines with J gene TRBJ1-2; 9 nucleotides agree with TRBD1. Per the germline V gene, CDR1 is SGHAT and CDR2 is FQNNGV. V lost 5 bases and J lost 7; bases outside the gene matches: 14. This CDR3 has 16 amino acids. The CDR3 region is CASSRTAGTGTGGYTF. The CDR3 region has the DNA TGTGCCAGCAGCCGCACTGCCGGGACAGGGACCGGTGGCTACACCTTC.

The gene calls are TRBV5-1 and TRBJ1-1; no definite D call. V dropped 0 bases and J dropped 1 base, with 10 bases sitting between them. CDR1 is SGHRS, CDR2 YFSETQ, per germline. The CDR3 totals 15 residues. DNA for the CDR3: TGCGCCAGCAGCTTGGACGGACGGACGAACACTGAAGCTTTCTTT. This gives the protein CASSLDGRTNTEAFF.

V and J are TRBV5-5 and TRBJ1-2, with D hard to call. Germline values: CDR1 SGHKS, CDR2 YYEKEE (reference sequence). CDR3 length equals 13 residues. V shed 2 bases and J shed 4 bases, with 9 bases lying between them. CDR3: CASSFWTAYGYTF. DNA of the CDR3: TGTGCCAGCAGCTTTTGGACGGCCTATGGCTACACCTTC.

In DNA form, the CDR3 reads TGTGCCAGCAGTTGGGGAAAACAAGGACTCAACTATGGCTACACCTTC. Its protein product is CASSWGKQGLNYGYTF. The rearrangement links TRBV28 to TRBJ1-2; D not resolved. The V and J ends lost 4 bases and 2 bases respectively, with 17 bases between them. The germline V gene encodes CDR1 MDHEN and CDR2 SYDVKM. CDR3 length: 16 residues.

V gene TRBV6-1 combines with J gene TRBJ1-2, with 7 bases matching TRBD1. Germline CDR1 and CDR2: MNHNS and SASEGT. Trimming cost V 3 bases and J 0 bases; bases outside gene matches: 4. The CDR3 sequence is 15 residues long. The DNA for the CDR3 is TGTGCCAGCAGTGATCCCGGGACAGCTAACTATGGCTACACCTTC. This encodes CASSDPGTANYGYTF.

The chain uses TRBV18 and TRBJ1-2; D remains ambiguous. Germline assignment: CDR1 KGHSH and CDR2 LQKENI. CDR3 length: 13 amino acids. The V gene lost 3 bases and the J gene lost 0 bases, with 5 bases spanning the gap. The CDR3 nucleotides are TGTGCCAGCTCACCGGCTACTAACTATGGCTACACCTTC. This translates into CASSPATNYGYTF.

CDR3 in amino acids: CASSPLGTSGAYEQYF. The DNA of the CDR3 is TGTGCCAGCTCACCACTCGGGACTAGCGGGGCCTACGAGCAGTACTTC. This sequence joins TRBV18 and TRBJ2-7; 13 bases agree with TRBD2. The CDR3 covers 16 residues. CDR1 and CDR2 from the germline V gene are KGHSH and LQKENI. V lost 1 base to trimming and J lost 2 bases; unmatched junction nucleotides: 2.

The chain has TRBV9 and TRBJ2-5, with 9 bases fitting TRBD2. The V segment lost 6 bases and the J segment 4 bases; nucleotides outside the gene matches: 13. Germline CDR1 is SGDLS and CDR2 is YYNGEE. The CDR3 runs 16 residues. The chain's CDR3 is CASTPFGAGGGETQYF. DNA of the CDR3: TGTGCCAGCACCCCCTTCGGGGCGGGGGGGGGAGAGACCCAGTACTTC.

This clone occurred once. This chain connects TRBV18 to TRBJ1-3, with D possibly being TRBD1 (5 bases). CDR3 length: 16 residues. Germline V CDR1 and CDR2: KGHSH, LQKENI. The V and J ends lost 0 bases and 2 bases respectively, with 11 bases between them. The CDR3 bases are TGTGCCAGCTCACCACCGGTAGGGGTTGCTGGAAACACCATATATTTT. Translated, it gives CASSPPVGVAGNTIYF.

The genes are TRBV2 and TRBJ2-7; unclear D gene. The CDR3 runs 14 residues. The V end lost 6 bases, the J end lost 7 bases, and 19 bases lay between the germline ends. Germline CDR1 and CDR2: SNHLY and FYNNEI. Written as DNA, the CDR3 is TGTGCCAGCAGCCCCCCCCGGCCACCCAGGGAGCAGTACTTC. Its protein is CASSPPRPPREQYF.

The V call is TRBV6-5, the J call TRBJ2-2; D perhaps matches TRBD2 (6 bases). The germline V gene has CDR1 MNHEY and CDR2 SVGAGI. CDR3 size: 15 residues. V lost 0 bases, J lost 5 bases, and 10 bases lay in between. The DNA of the CDR3 is TGTGCCAGCAGTTACTCGACGGGGGTGACCGGGGAGCTGTTTTTT. Protein product: CASSYSTGVTGELFF.

This clone was found a few times. V and J are TRBV27 and TRBJ1-6; the match to TRBD1 covers 8 bases. J gave up 1 base and V 2 bases, and 1 base lay outside the gene matches. This CDR3 contains 16 residues. Germline V CDR1 and CDR2: MNHEY, SMNVEV (reference sequence). The CDR3 loop is CASSLQGASYNSPLHF. The DNA for the CDR3 is TGTGCCAGCAGTTTACAGGGGGCGTCCTATAATTCACCCCTCCACTTT.

V is TRBV6-5 and J is TRBJ2-7; D possibly corresponds to TRBD1 (6 bases). The CDR3 sequence is 13 residues long. Germline V gene data show CDR1 as MNHEY and CDR2 as SVGAGI. The germline V and J ends were trimmed by 7 bases and 3 bases, with 13 bases remaining between them. This chain's CDR3 is CASMDSTFYEQYF. The CDR3 DNA sequence: TGTGCCAGCATGGACAGTACTTTCTACGAGCAGTACTTC.

The CDR3 DNA sequence: TGTGCCAGCAGCTTAGGGCATAACTCCTACGAGCAGTACTTC. Its protein is CASSLGHNSYEQYF. The chain couples TRBV7-2 to TRBJ2-7; D gene unclear. V lost 1 base and J lost 0, with 7 bases in between. Germline CDR1 SGHTA, CDR2 FQGNSA. This CDR3 has 14 amino acids.

V and J are TRBV6-5 and TRBJ1-2, with a weak D call TRBD1 (5 bases). CDR3 length: 16 amino acids. V dropped 4 bases and J dropped 3 bases, with 18 bases sitting between them. Germline CDR1 MNHEY, CDR2 SVGAGI. The CDR3 reads CASSSSLDNPHYGYTF. The CDR3 coding sequence is TGTGCCAGCAGTTCATCTTTGGACAATCCGCACTATGGCTACACCTTC.

The V gene is TRBV5-5, the J gene TRBJ1-1, with a possible D match to TRBD1 (5 bases). Per the germline V gene, CDR1 is SGHKS and CDR2 is YYEKEE (reference sequence). The CDR3 covers 14 residues. V was shortened by 1 base and J by 5 bases, with 12 bases between the two germline ends. CDR3 bases: TGTGCCAGCAGCTTGAGGGTTCAGGGTACTGAAGCTTTCTTT. Its protein product is CASSLRVQGTEAFF.

The table lists this clone with a few counts. The chain carries TRBV18 and TRBJ1-1; no definite D call. V dropped 2 bases and J dropped 5 bases, with 3 bases sitting between them. From germline, CDR1 is KGHSH and CDR2 LQKENI. The length of the CDR3 is 11 residues. The CDR3 sequence: CASSPGTEAFF. The CDR3 DNA reads as TGTGCCAGCTCACCAGGGACTGAAGCTTTCTTT.

The V gene is TRBV18, the J gene TRBJ1-6; D possibly corresponds to TRBD1 (6 bases). The CDR3 covers 15 residues. CDR1 KGHSH and CDR2 LQKENI come from the germline V gene. V shed 2 bases and J shed 5 bases, with 10 bases lying between them. CDR3: CASSPGQTNNSPLHF. In DNA form, the CDR3 reads TGTGCCAGCTCACCAGGACAGACGAATAATTCACCCCTCCACTTT. The full variable domain, with the rest looked up from reference TRBV18 and TRBJ1-6, is NAGVMQNPRHLVRRRGQEARLRCSPMKGHSHVYWYRQLPEEGLKFMVYLQKENIIDESGMPKERFSAEFPKEGPSILRIQQVVRGDSAAYFCASSPGQTNNSPLHFGNGTRLTVT.

This clone occurred once. The gene calls are TRBV5-4 and TRBJ2-5; D is undetermined. Trimming removed 0 bases from V and 2 bases from J, with 11 bases in between. There are 15 residues in the CDR3. Germline V gives CDR1 SGHNT, CDR2 YYREEE (reference sequence). The CDR3 loop reads CASSLGFGLQETQYF. CDR3 coding DNA: TGTGCCAGCAGCTTGGGGTTCGGCCTACAAGAGACCCAGTACTTC.